This is a list of T cell receptor beta chains from one sample in a study of OX40 agonist ivuxolimab in advanced cancers. Some clones are missing from TCRdb's copy, which holds only in-frame ones; the method was immunoSEQ multiplex PCR. The sample includes about 100,000 clones, around 94% seen only once; the top ten take 2% to 3%. The sample here was CD4+ or CD8+ T cells sorted from blood, taken in a trial of the OX40 agonist ivuxolimab. These receptors were collected from an adult with an advanced solid tumor such as melanoma, head and neck, liver or kidney cancer. CDR3s include the opening cysteine and the closing phenylalanine or tryptophan. A D gene is named only where the DNA matches it firmly. Rows give clone size only sometimes, using once, few, many, or a class for an expanded clone.

abundance	d_gene	v_gene	j_gene	CDR3aa	CDR3nt
-	-	TRBV7-8	TRBJ2-7	CASSFGPEPPVTYEQYF	TGTGCCAGCAGCTTCGGTCCCGAGCCTCCCGTGACCTACGAGCAGTACTTC
-	-	TRBV9	TRBJ1-1	CASSASGHLNTEAFF	TGTGCCAGCAGCGCATCGGGACACTTGAACACTGAAGCTTTCTTT
-	TRBD2	TRBV7-3	TRBJ2-2	CASSFGTSGNTGELFF	TGTGCCAGCAGTTTCGGGACTAGCGGGAACACCGGGGAGCTGTTTTTT
-	TRBD2	TRBV13	TRBJ2-3	CASSLQRDPDTQYF	TGTGCCAGCAGCTTGCAGCGGGATCCAGATACGCAGTATTTT
-	-	TRBV6-5	TRBJ2-7	CASSYRDTYEQYF	TGTGCCAGCAGTTACCGGGACACCTACGAGCAGTACTTC
-	-	TRBV19	TRBJ1-6	CASSNFLGAYNSPLHF	TGTGCCAGTAGTAACTTTTTAGGGGCGTATAATTCACCCCTCCACTTT
-	-	TRBV9	TRBJ2-2	CASSARRDRNTGELFF	TGTGCCAGCAGCGCGAGGAGGGACAGGAACACCGGGGAGCTGTTTTTT
once	-	TRBV9	TRBJ2-1	CASSVLLDTENNEQFF	TGTGCCAGCAGCGTATTGTTGGACACGGAAAACAATGAGCAGTTCTTC
-	-	TRBV27	TRBJ1-4	CASSLSVAPGPHNEKLFF	TGTGCCAGCAGTTTATCGGTTGCGCCTGGGCCTCACAATGAAAAACTGTTTTTT
-	-	TRBV7-2	TRBJ1-2	CASSFVSRAEGYTF	TGTGCCAGCAGCTTTGTCAGCAGGGCGGAGGGCTACACCTTC
-	-	TRBV6-5	TRBJ2-3	CASSQRGTQYF	TGTGCCAGCAGCCAAAGGGGTACGCAGTATTTT
once	-	TRBV2	TRBJ1-5	CASSEIHNQPQHF	TGTGCCAGCAGTGAAATCCACAATCAGCCCCAGCATTTT
-	TRBD2	TRBV4-1	TRBJ2-1	CASSQSGTTLYNEQFF	TGCGCCAGCAGCCAGTCCGGGACTACGTTATACAATGAGCAGTTCTTC
-	-	TRBV4-1	TRBJ2-3	CASSPGDTQYF	TGCGCCAGCAGCCCAGGAGATACGCAGTATTTT
few	TRBD1	TRBV29-1	TRBJ1-1	CSVSTGDPEAFF	TGCAGCGTCAGTACAGGGGACCCTGAAGCTTTCTTT
-	-	TRBV27	TRBJ2-2	CASSLGLTTGELFF	TGTGCCAGCAGTTTAGGTCTAACTACCGGGGAGCTGTTTTTT
-	-	TRBV6-6	TRBJ2-7	CAGSGAGQMSYEQYF	TGTGCCGGCAGTGGAGCGGGACAGATGTCCTACGAGCAGTACTTC
-	TRBD2	TRBV11-2	TRBJ2-7	CASSFSGGASYEQYF	TGTGCCAGCAGCTTTAGCGGGGGGGCGTCCTACGAGCAGTACTTC
-	-	TRBV7-9	TRBJ2-5	CASSLREYEETQYF	TGTGCCAGCAGCTTAAGGGAATATGAAGAGACCCAGTACTTC
-	-	TRBV6-5	TRBJ1-3	CASSKDGSGNTIYF	TGTGCCAGCAGCAAGGACGGCTCTGGAAACACCATATATTTT
-	-	TRBV10-1	TRBJ2-7	CASSESMDQMTYEQYF	TGCGCCAGCAGTGAGTCGATGGATCAGATGACCTACGAGCAGTACTTC
-	-	TRBV27	TRBJ2-7	CASSPFQVSEQYF	TGTGCCAGCAGTCCCTTCCAGGTCTCCGAGCAGTACTTC
-	-	TRBV10-2	TRBJ2-7	CASSELDYEQYF	TGCGCCAGCAGTGAACTCGACTACGAGCAGTACTTC
-	-	TRBV29-1	TRBJ1-2	CSVGEPGRNYGYTF	TGCAGCGTCGGAGAGCCGGGCCGTAACTATGGCTACACCTTC
-	-	TRBV5-1	TRBJ1-1	CASSQTGQNTEAFF	TGCGCCAGCAGCCAAACCGGCCAAAACACTGAAGCTTTCTTT
-	TRBD2	TRBV2	TRBJ2-7	CASSAGPSGRRSYEQYF	TGTGCCAGCAGTGCGGGACCGAGCGGGAGACGTTCCTACGAGCAGTACTTC
-	TRBD2	TRBV4-2	TRBJ2-5	CASSQGETTSGMREETQYF	TGTGCCAGCAGCCAAGGGGAGACGACTAGCGGGATGAGGGAAGAGACCCAGTACTTC
-	-	TRBV5-6	TRBJ2-7	CASSLGPSRQGYEQYF	TGTGCCAGCAGCTTGGGCCCTTCGAGGCAGGGATACGAGCAGTACTTC
-	-	TRBV12-5	TRBJ2-6	CASGLVLEGSGANVLTF	TGTGCTAGTGGTTTGGTATTGGAGGGTTCCGGGGCCAACGTCCTGACTTTC
-	-	TRBV27	TRBJ2-5	CASSPLGTQETQYF	TGTGCCAGCAGTCCCCTTGGGACACAAGAGACCCAGTACTTC
-	-	TRBV6-4	TRBJ2-7	CASSDRASWYEQYF	TGTGCCAGCAGTGATCGGGCATCCTGGTACGAGCAGTACTTC
-	-	TRBV2	TRBJ2-5	CASSALGEIQETQYF	TGTGCCAGCAGTGCATTAGGGGAGATCCAAGAGACCCAGTACTTC
-	TRBD2	TRBV7-6	TRBJ2-3	CASSLGSGGISDTQYF	TGTGCCAGCAGCTTGGGGAGCGGGGGGATCTCAGATACGCAGTATTTT
-	-	TRBV6-6	TRBJ2-5	CASSYWWGGDETQYF	TGTGCCAGCAGTTACTGGTGGGGAGGCGATGAGACCCAGTACTTC
-	-	TRBV27	TRBJ1-2	CASSLSGGNGYTF	TGTGCCAGCAGTTTATCGGGGGGGAATGGCTACACCTTC
once	-	TRBV5-1	TRBJ1-1	CASSSWDGNTEAFF	TGCGCCAGCAGTTCCTGGGATGGGAACACTGAAGCTTTCTTT
once	-	TRBV5-6	TRBJ2-2	CAAQGPNTGELFF	TGTGCAGCCCAGGGCCCAAACACCGGGGAGCTGTTTTTT
once	TRBD1	TRBV19	TRBJ2-5	CASSMFGTAQETQYF	TGTGCCAGTAGTATGTTCGGGACAGCTCAAGAGACCCAGTACTTC
-	TRBD2	TRBV7-8	TRBJ2-7	CASSLRGLAPYEQYF	TGTGCCAGCAGCTTAAGGGGACTAGCACCCTACGAGCAGTACTTC
-	TRBD2	TRBV19	TRBJ2-1	CASSISSGRDGEQFF	TGTGCCAGTAGTATTTCTAGCGGGAGGGATGGTGAGCAGTTCTTC
-	-	TRBV5-1	TRBJ2-7	CASSLADRRSYEQYF	TGCGCCAGCAGCTTGGCCGACAGGCGATCCTACGAGCAGTACTTC
-	-	TRBV19	TRBJ2-7	CASSIYGTNRGEQYF	TGTGCCAGTAGTATATACGGGACCAACCGGGGGGAGCAGTACTTC
-	TRBD1	TRBV7-2	TRBJ2-1	CASSLTGIYNEQFF	TGTGCCAGCAGCTTGACAGGGATCTACAATGAGCAGTTCTTC
-	TRBD2	TRBV9	TRBJ2-3	CASGGGGATDTQYF	TGTGCCAGCGGTGGCGGGGGGGCCACAGATACGCAGTATTTT
-	TRBD1	TRBV6-1	TRBJ1-2	CASTYGTELNYGYTF	TGTGCCAGCACCTACGGGACAGAACTTAACTATGGCTACACCTTC
-	TRBD1	TRBV28	TRBJ1-2	CASSHRGGYGYTF	TGTGCCAGCAGTCACAGGGGCGGGTATGGCTACACCTTC